The entry below describes one T cell receptor (beta chain). The TCRbeta library was prepared with unique molecular identifiers. TCRdb itself ran the PCR reads through MiXCR, one entry per CDR3 protein. The sample comprises 500,000 to 600,000 distinct CDR3 sequences, approximately 30% of which are singletons, and around 2.3% rests with the top ten. These data originate in a study of T-cell reconstitution after alpha-beta-depleted transplantation in children. The germline CDR1 and CDR2 sequences are MNHEY and SMNVEV (reference sequence). The junction had 6 bases not matched to a gene; V was cut back by 5 bases and J by 7 bases. This CDR3 has 13 amino acids.

This sample comprised PBMCs from the stem cell graft donor, obtained from the stem cell graft. This TCR was recovered from a human donor who donated a stem cell graft to a child with aplastic anemia. This chain joins TRBV27 and TRBJ1-2; TRBD1 agrees at 8 bases. The CDR3 DNA reads as TGTGCCAGCAGTGCGGACAGGGCCTCTGGCTACACCTTC. Translated, it gives CASSADRASGYTF.